One and the same sample provided the 6 T cell receptor beta chains below, sequenced in a study of blood T cell repertoires in COVID-19. Profiled with immunoSEQ multiplex PCR; TCRdb holds only in-frame clones, not every one. The table includes more than 300,000 clones, roughly 90% detected once. The sample taken for sequencing was PBMCs or T cells enriched from blood (not recorded which). The receptors originated from a woman aged 25 to 39 who had recovered from COVID-19.

The chain has TRBV7-9 and TRBJ1-2, with a possible D match to TRBD1 (5 bases). Germline V gene data show CDR1 as SEHNR and CDR2 as FQNEAQ (reference sequence). The CDR3 runs to 12 residues. The V and J ends lost 0 bases and 7 bases respectively, with 6 bases between them. CDR3 sequence (DNA): TGTGCCAGCAGCTTAGCGGGGGGTGGCTACACCTTC. The encoded protein is CASSLAGGGYTF.

This rearrangement joins TRBV28 to TRBJ2-2; a possible D gene is TRBD1 (6 bases). Per the germline V gene, CDR1 is MDHEN and CDR2 is SYDVKM. Between the trimmed V and J ends, which lost 3 bases and 4 bases, there was a span of 12 bases. The CDR3 contains 15 residues. The CDR3 spells CASSFEGHGTGELFF. The CDR3, as DNA: TGTGCCAGCAGTTTCGAGGGACACGGCACCGGGGAGCTGTTTTTT.

V gene TRBV21-1 combines with J gene TRBJ1-3. TRBV21-1 represents a pseudogene. CDR3 length: 15 amino acids. CDR3 nucleotides: TGTGCCAGCAGCCCTCGACTGAACTCTGGAAACACCATATATTTT. This translates into CASSPRLNSGNTIYF.

The CDR3 DNA is TGTGCCAGCAGCCTGTTGTTCTTT. Translated, it gives CASSLLFF. The chain recombines TRBV21-1 with TRBJ1-1. TRBV21-1 is tagged as a pseudogene. CDR3 length equals 8 residues.

The genes are TRBV6-5 and TRBJ1-2; 9 bases fit TRBD1. The ends lost 6 bases at V and 5 bases at J; junction bases unmatched: 7. The CDR3 is 14 residues long. The germline V gene encodes CDR1 MNHEY and CDR2 SVGAGI. The CDR3 sequence: CASSPDGQGYGYTF. The CDR3 DNA reads TGTGCCAGCAGCCCCGATGGACAGGGGTATGGCTACACCTTC.

V usage is TRBV7-9 and J usage is TRBJ2-7, with 8 bases lining up with TRBD2. V shed 5 bases and J 9 bases; nucleotides not matched to a gene: 9. Germline V gene lookup returns CDR1 SEHNR and CDR2 FQNEAQ (reference sequence). The CDR3 length is 13 residues. The CDR3 nucleotides read TGTGCCAGCAGCCAGGGACTAGGGGAAAGGCAGTACTTC. The encoded protein is CASSQGLGERQYF.